Here is one T cell receptor (beta chain) with its context. This sample was included in a study of shared clonotypes between healthy human individuals. Here immunoSEQ multiplex PCR was the method, and the copy in TCRdb shows in-frame clones only, minus some. The sample yields 2,500,000 or so clones, approximately 94% seen once. The ends lost 10 bases at V and 5 bases at J; junction bases unmatched: 5. There are 13 residues in the CDR3. CDR1 and CDR2 from the germline V gene are LNHDA and SQIVND (reference sequence). The chain employs TRBV19 and TRBJ1-3; 10 bases match TRBD1. The clonotype was recovered from a man aged 18-30 years in good health. Source material: naive CD4+ T cells sorted from blood. The subset denotes: CD45RA+ positively selected. CDR3 region: CATGTGVRNTIYF. DNA of the CDR3: TGTGCCACCGGGACAGGGGTGAGAAACACCATATATTTT.